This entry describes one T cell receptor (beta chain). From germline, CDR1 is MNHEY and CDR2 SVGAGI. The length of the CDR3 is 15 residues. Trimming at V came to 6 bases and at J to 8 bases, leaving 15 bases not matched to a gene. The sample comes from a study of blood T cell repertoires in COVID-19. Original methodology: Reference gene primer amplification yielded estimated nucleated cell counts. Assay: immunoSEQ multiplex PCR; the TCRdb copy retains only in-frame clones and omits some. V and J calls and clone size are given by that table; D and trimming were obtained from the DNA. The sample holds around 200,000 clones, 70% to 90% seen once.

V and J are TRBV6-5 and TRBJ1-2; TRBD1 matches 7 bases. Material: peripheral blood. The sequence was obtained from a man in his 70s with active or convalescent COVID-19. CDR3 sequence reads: CASSQQGIAPFGYTF. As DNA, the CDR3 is TGTGCCAGCAGCCAACAGGGGATCGCCCCCTTCGGCTACACCTTC.